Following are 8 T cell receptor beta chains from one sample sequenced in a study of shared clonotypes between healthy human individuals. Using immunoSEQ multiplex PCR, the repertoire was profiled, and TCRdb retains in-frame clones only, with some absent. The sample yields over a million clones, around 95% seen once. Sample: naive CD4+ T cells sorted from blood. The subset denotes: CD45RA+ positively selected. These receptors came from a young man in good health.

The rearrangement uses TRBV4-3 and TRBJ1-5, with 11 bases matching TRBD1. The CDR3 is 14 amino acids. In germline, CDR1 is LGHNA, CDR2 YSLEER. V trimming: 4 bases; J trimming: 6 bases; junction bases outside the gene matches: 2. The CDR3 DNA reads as TGCGCCAGCAGCCGCGGGACAGGGGGTCAGCCCCAGCATTTT. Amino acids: CASSRGTGGQPQHF.

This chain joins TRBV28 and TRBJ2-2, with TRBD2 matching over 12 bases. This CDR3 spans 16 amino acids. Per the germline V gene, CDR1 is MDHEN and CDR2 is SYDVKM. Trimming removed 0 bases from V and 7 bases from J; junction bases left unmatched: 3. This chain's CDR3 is CASSLWLAGGNGELFF. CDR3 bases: TGTGCCAGCAGTTTATGGCTAGCGGGAGGGAACGGGGAGCTGTTTTTT.

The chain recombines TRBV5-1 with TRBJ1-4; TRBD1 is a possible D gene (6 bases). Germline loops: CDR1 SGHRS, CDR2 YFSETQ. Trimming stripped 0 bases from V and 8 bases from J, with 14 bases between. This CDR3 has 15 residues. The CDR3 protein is CASSLEGDRREKLFF. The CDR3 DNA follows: TGCGCCAGCAGCTTGGAGGGGGACCGCCGAGAAAAACTGTTTTTT.

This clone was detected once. Here the CDR3 reads CASSSATSGPDTGELFF. CDR3 nucleotide sequence: TGTGCCAGCAGTTCCGCGACTAGCGGCCCCGACACCGGGGAGCTGTTTTTT. The chain is built from TRBV7-6 and TRBJ2-2, with 9 bases identical to TRBD2. CDR1 is SGHVS, CDR2 FNYEAQ, per germline. The CDR3 totals 17 residues. V was pared by 6 bases and J by 3 bases, with 11 bases of the junction left unmatched.

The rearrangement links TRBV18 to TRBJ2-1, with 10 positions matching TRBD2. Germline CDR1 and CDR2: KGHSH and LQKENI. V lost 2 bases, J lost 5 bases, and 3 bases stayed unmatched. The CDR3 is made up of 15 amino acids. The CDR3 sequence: CASSPTSGTNNEQFF. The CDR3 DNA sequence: TGTGCCAGCTCACCAACTAGCGGGACCAACAATGAGCAGTTCTTC. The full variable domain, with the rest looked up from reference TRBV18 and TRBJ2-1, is NAGVMQNPRHLVRRRGQEARLRCSPMKGHSHVYWYRQLPEEGLKFMVYLQKENIIDESGMPKERFSAEFPKEGPSILRIQQVVRGDSAAYFCASSPTSGTNNEQFFGPGTRLTVL.

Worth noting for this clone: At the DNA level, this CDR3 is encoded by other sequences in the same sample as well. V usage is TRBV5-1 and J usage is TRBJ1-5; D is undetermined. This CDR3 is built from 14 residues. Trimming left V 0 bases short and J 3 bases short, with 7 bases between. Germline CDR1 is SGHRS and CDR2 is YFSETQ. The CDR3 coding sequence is TGCGCCAGCAGCTTGGATCCTTCCAATCAGCCCCAGCATTTT. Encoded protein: CASSLDPSNQPQHF.

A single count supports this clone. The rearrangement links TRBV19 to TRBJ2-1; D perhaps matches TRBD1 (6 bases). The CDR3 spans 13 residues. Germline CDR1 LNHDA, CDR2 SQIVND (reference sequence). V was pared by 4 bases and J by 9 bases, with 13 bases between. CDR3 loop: CASSKNRAAEQFF. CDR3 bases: TGTGCCAGTAGTAAGAACAGGGCGGCTGAGCAGTTCTTC.

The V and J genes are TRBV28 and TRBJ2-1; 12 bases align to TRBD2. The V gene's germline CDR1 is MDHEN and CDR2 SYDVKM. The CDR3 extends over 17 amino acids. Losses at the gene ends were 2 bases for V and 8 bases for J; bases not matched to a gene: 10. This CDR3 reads CASSLMLAGGPRDEQFF. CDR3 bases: TGTGCCAGCAGTTTAATGCTAGCGGGAGGGCCGAGGGATGAGCAGTTCTTC.